These T cell receptor beta chains were read from a single sample in a study of cytomegalovirus exposure and HLA in healthy donors. TCRdb's copy holds only in-frame clones and misses some; the assay was immunoSEQ multiplex PCR. The profile covers roughly 120,000 clones, with about nine tenths appearing a single time and more than 1.5% taken by the ten largest. Sequenced input: PBMCs. Source of these receptors: a young man in good health and CMV-seronegative. The CDR3 runs from the conserved cysteine through the conserved F or W. The order of the fields is V gene, clone size, J gene, D gene, CDR3 DNA, CDR3 protein. A D gene is named only where the DNA matches it firmly. Clone size is shown for a subset of rows, as once, few, many or a class of expanded clone.

TRBV15	.	TRBJ2-1	.	TGTGCCACCAGCAGTCAGGGTTCAATCAATGAGCAGTTCTTC	CATSSQGSINEQFF
TRBV6-5	.	TRBJ2-3	TRBD2	TGTGCCAGCAGTCTAGGACTAGCGCGTGCAGATACGCAGTATTTT	CASSLGLARADTQYF
TRBV28	.	TRBJ2-5	.	TGTGCCAGCAGTTTATCGGTTTCAGTCCGCGGAGGAACCCAGTACTTC	CASSLSVSVRGGTQYF
TRBV6-1	.	TRBJ1-1	TRBD1	TGTGCCAGCAAACCGACAGGGCGTACTGAAGCTTTCTTT	CASKPTGRTEAFF
TRBV2	.	TRBJ2-7	TRBD2	TGTGCCAGCAGTGGACTAGCGGGCGAGCAGTACTTC	CASSGLAGEQYF
TRBV14	few	TRBJ1-6	.	TGTGCCAGCAGCCTTGGGACTGAAAATTCACCCCTCCACTTT	CASSLGTENSPLHF
TRBV5-5	once	TRBJ1-4	.	TGTGCCAGCAGCTTGGTGGCAGAAAAACTGTTTTTT	CASSLVAEKLFF
TRBV27	few	TRBJ2-7	.	TGTGCCAGCAGTGGAGCAGGGCCCCCCTACGAGCAGTACTTC	CASSGAGPPYEQYF
TRBV2	few	TRBJ2-7	.	TGTGCCAGCATCAGGGGCATGGGAACCTACGAGCAGTACTTC	CASIRGMGTYEQYF
TRBV7-9	.	TRBJ2-7	.	TGTGCCAGCAGCACGGACAAAGCGGGCTACGAGCAGTACTTC	CASSTDKAGYEQYF
TRBV4-3	once	TRBJ1-1	.	TGCGCCAGCAGCCACACCGACAGGTACACTGAAGCTTTCTTT	CASSHTDRYTEAFF
TRBV19	.	TRBJ2-1	.	TGTGCCAGTAGATGGGGAGGCGGTCGCTCCTACAATGAGCAGTTCTTC	CASRWGGGRSYNEQFF
TRBV5-6	few	TRBJ2-1	.	TGTGCCAGCAGCCCTAGGACTGGCTCCTACAATGAGCAGTTCTTC	CASSPRTGSYNEQFF
TRBV18	.	TRBJ2-6	TRBD1	TGTGCCAGCTCACCATCCGGACAGGGAACCTCTGGGGCCAACGTCCTGACTTTC	CASSPSGQGTSGANVLTF
TRBV5-1	.	TRBJ1-2	.	TGCGCCAGCAGCGAGAAACAGGGATTGGGCTACACCTTC	CASSEKQGLGYTF
TRBV19	.	TRBJ2-7	.	TGTGCCAGTAGTCGCCTGGTTGGGGGCTTCAACGAGCAGTACTTC	CASSRLVGGFNEQYF
TRBV28	once	TRBJ1-5	.	TGTGCCAGCAACGTCGACAGCCCCAATCAGCCCCAGCATTTT	CASNVDSPNQPQHF
TRBV5-1	once	TRBJ2-7	.	TGCGCCAGCAGCCCGGACAGTCCCTACGAGCAGTACTTC	CASSPDSPYEQYF
TRBV6-1	.	TRBJ2-7	.	TGTGCCAGCAGTGAAACTAGTGAAGGGACCTACGAGCAGTACTTC	CASSETSEGTYEQYF
TRBV28	.	TRBJ1-2	TRBD1	TGTGCCAGCAGTTTCCGGACAGGTGTTTATGGCTACACCTTC	CASSFRTGVYGYTF
TRBV9	.	TRBJ2-6	.	TGTGCCAGCAGCTGGGGCGGGGACGGGGTCTCTGGGGCCAACGTCCTGACTTTC	CASSWGGDGVSGANVLTF
TRBV18	.	TRBJ2-2	.	TGTGCCAGCTCACCACTTACAGGGACGAACACCGGGGAGCTGTTTTTT	CASSPLTGTNTGELFF
TRBV6-5	.	TRBJ1-2	.	TGTGCCAGCAGTAGATCAACAGGGCTGAATGGCTACACCTTC	CASSRSTGLNGYTF
TRBV7-2	.	TRBJ1-5	.	TGTGCCAGCAGCCCCCGGACAGTAACTAGCAATCAGCCCCAGCATTTT	CASSPRTVTSNQPQHF
TRBV18	.	TRBJ2-5	TRBD1	TGTGCCAGCTCAGCACAGGGGGCAGGAGAGACCCAGTACTTC	CASSAQGAGETQYF
TRBV19	.	TRBJ2-7	.	TGTGCCAGTAGTGCAGGCAGGGGTCCGTTAACTCCAAGCTCCTACGAGCAGTACTTC	CASSAGRGPLTPSSYEQYF
TRBV4-1	.	TRBJ2-7	.	TGCGCCAGCAGCCAAGGACCGACAGCCCCCTACGAGCAGTACTTC	CASSQGPTAPYEQYF
TRBV7-9	.	TRBJ1-1	TRBD1	TGTACCAGCAGCTTACATCTTGACAGGGGGACTTCTATGAGGACTGAAGCTTTCTTT	CTSSLHLDRGTSMRTEAFF
TRBV5-1	.	TRBJ2-7	TRBD1	TGCGCCAGCAGCTCTTGGGACAGTGGCACCTACGAGCAGTACTTC	CASSSWDSGTYEQYF
TRBV5-4	.	TRBJ2-3	.	TGTGCCAGCAGCTTGGCCGAGGAGCGAGCGCAGTATTTT	CASSLAEERAQYF
TRBV20-1	.	TRBJ2-7	.	TGCAGCCTCGCCGGGATAGGCGAGCAGTACTTC	CSLAGIGEQYF
TRBV30	.	TRBJ2-7	TRBD1	TGTGCCTGGTCAGTATTGGGACAGGGGGCAGGGGAGCAGTACTTC	CAWSVLGQGAGEQYF
TRBV10-3	.	TRBJ2-7	TRBD2	TGTGCCATCAGTGAGACTAGCGGGGACTACGAGCAGTACTTC	CAISETSGDYEQYF
TRBV7-9	.	TRBJ1-2	.	TGTGCCAGCGAGGGAGGTTGGGACTATGGCTACACCTTC	CASEGGWDYGYTF
TRBV13	.	TRBJ1-5	.	TGTGCCAGCAGCCGACAGGGCAATCAGCCCCAGCATTTT	CASSRQGNQPQHF
TRBV12-5	.	TRBJ2-1	.	TGTGCTAGTGGCCCTAGACTAGATATCGACAATGAGCAGTTCTTC	CASGPRLDIDNEQFF
TRBV11-2	once	TRBJ2-5	TRBD2	TGTGCCAGCAGCTTAGGACTAGCGGGGGGCCAAGAGACCCAGTACTTC	CASSLGLAGGQETQYF
TRBV30	.	TRBJ2-7	.	TGTGCCTGGAGGGCCGGGGCGGGATACGAGCAGTACTTC	CAWRAGAGYEQYF
TRBV27	.	TRBJ2-5	TRBD1	TGTGCCAGCAGCATCTCTCACCCGGGACAGGGTATCTTCGAGACCCAGTACTTC	CASSISHPGQGIFETQYF
TRBV10-3	.	TRBJ2-7	.	TGTGCCATCAGTGGCTCAGAATCCTACGAGCAGTACTTC	CAISGSESYEQYF
TRBV6-5	.	TRBJ2-1	TRBD1	TGTGCCAGCAGTTACGGGACAGGGGTGTACAATGAGCAGTTCTTC	CASSYGTGVYNEQFF
TRBV29-1	once	TRBJ2-2	.	TGCAGCGTTAAAAGGGGAGGAGGCTCCGGGGAGCTGTTTTTT	CSVKRGGGSGELFF
TRBV15	.	TRBJ1-4	TRBD1	TGTGCCACCAGCCCCGGGACAGGCTCAAAAGAAAAACTGTTTTTT	CATSPGTGSKEKLFF
TRBV6-5	few	TRBJ2-7	TRBD1	TGTGCCAGCAGTTCACCCGGGACAGCCTCCTACGAGCAGTACTTC	CASSSPGTASYEQYF
TRBV7-2	.	TRBJ2-7	TRBD2	TGTGCCAGCAGCCCCCGGACTAGTTACGAGCAGTACTTC	CASSPRTSYEQYF
TRBV5-1	.	TRBJ2-1	.	TGCGCCAGTAAACGGGGGAACTCCTACAATGAGCAGTTCTTC	CASKRGNSYNEQFF
TRBV28	few	TRBJ1-6	.	TGTGCCAGCAGAGGGCAGGGGAATTCACCCCTCCACTTT	CASRGQGNSPLHF
TRBV9	.	TRBJ2-7	.	TGTGCCAGCAGCTCACGAAGTTACAACGAGCAGTACTTC	CASSSRSYNEQYF